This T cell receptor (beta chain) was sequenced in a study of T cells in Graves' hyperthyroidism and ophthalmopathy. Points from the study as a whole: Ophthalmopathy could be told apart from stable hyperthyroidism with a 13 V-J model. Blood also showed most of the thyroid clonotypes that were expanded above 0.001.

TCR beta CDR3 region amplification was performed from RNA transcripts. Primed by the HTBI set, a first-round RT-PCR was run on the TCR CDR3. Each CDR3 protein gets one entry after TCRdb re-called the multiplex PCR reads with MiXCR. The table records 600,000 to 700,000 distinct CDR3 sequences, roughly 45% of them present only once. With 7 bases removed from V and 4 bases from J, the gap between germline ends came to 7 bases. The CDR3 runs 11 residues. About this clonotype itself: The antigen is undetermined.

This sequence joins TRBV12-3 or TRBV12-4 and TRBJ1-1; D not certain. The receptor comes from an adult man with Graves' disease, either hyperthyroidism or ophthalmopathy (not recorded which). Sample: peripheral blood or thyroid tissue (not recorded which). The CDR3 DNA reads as TGTGCCAGCACGTGGGTCACTGAAGCTTTCTTT. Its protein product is CASTWVTEAFF.